This paragraph reports one TCR beta chain. Its antigen is not yet known. Possible read error: a much larger clone is one base away. Other DNA sequences in the same sample also yield this CDR3. Library preparation was by the immunoSEQ multiplex PCR assay. To provide template for TCR sequencing, every sample had RNA extracted and reverse transcribed into cDNA. SuperScript III was used for first-strand cDNA synthesis, primed with a 2:1 mix of oligo-dT and random hexamers. Amplification bias was assessed with a synthetic immune receptor repertoire, and residual bias was removed computationally. From the authors' description of their analysis: Raw reads were preprocessed for error removal, and CDR3 was defined according to IMGT conventions as running from the conserved cysteine to phenylalanine. Clonality was calculated as 1 minus Shannon entropy normalized by log2 of the number of productive unique TCRs. Scalp TCRbeta sequences were cross-referenced with sorted blood CD4 and CD8 repertoires so that the CD4 or CD8 identity of scalp clones could be inferred. The table comes from immuneACCESS by way of TCRdb, which keeps in-frame sequences with V and J called. Part of the clones is missing from these tables; in studies checked, under half for an unresolved V gene and the rest for unknown reasons. V and J calls and clone size are as listed in that table; D and trimming were resolved from the DNA. Counted in this sample were under 350,000 clones; nearly 60% of them appeared once. The ten largest account for under 2% of the sample.

This sample stems from a study of CD8+ T cells in alopecia areata (dated by TCRdb to the late 2010s). A note on the overall study: The treated patients, all with moderate-to-severe alopecia areata, were enrolled in an open-label pilot trial of oral tofacitinib given at 5 to 10 mg twice daily. Scalp clonality was compared across normal scalp (n=4), patchy alopecia areata scalp (n=8), and alopecia totalis/universalis scalp (n=8). Tofacitinib was administered for 6 to 18 months, and 6 months of follow-up off drug were then conducted to assess delayed response and recurrence. TCRbeta CDR3 regions were amplified by immunoSEQ multiplex PCR using 35 Vbeta forward and 13 Jbeta reverse primers. Human TCRbeta sequencing covered scalp tissue and sorted CD4+ and CD8+ peripheral blood T cells from patchy and totalis/universalis alopecia areata patients and healthy controls. High-throughput TCRbeta sequencing was used to examine T cell clonal expansion in alopecia areata in both the C3H/HeJ mouse model and human patients. In treated patients, disease severity was measured using the SALT score, which gives the percentage of scalp surface area affected. Biopsies were taken from tofacitinib-treated patients at baseline and at 4 and 24 weeks of treatment, and a later scalp biopsy was taken in several of the tofacitinib-treated patients. RNA was obtained with the PAXgene miRNA kit for fixed scalp, the miRNeasy kit for PBMCs, and the RNeasy kit for mouse skin. General study outcomes and caveats: Scalp clonality and the number of expanded CD8+ clones among the top 100 scalp clones were significantly decreased by tofacitinib. The treated cohort was small, with a single nonresponder, so links between baseline CD8+ expansion and response need larger studies. Shared TCR sequences between patients were less evident than in mice, which may be partly attributable to HLA diversity in the patient population. During tofacitinib treatment, many expanded lesional clones remained in scalp and blood, and this persistence may partly explain relapse after treatment is stopped. Higher clonality and more expanded CD8+ clones were observed in lesional scalp than in normal scalp, particularly in alopecia totalis/universalis, a finding suggestive of antigenic drive. Resident alphabeta T cells in normal human skin are also sequenced, complicating scalp TCR repertoire analysis, unlike mouse skin dominated by gammadelta T cells.

The meaning of the sample's time point label: roughly 24 weeks on oral tofacitinib. Reading the label with the study, this specimen's treatment or condition is: oral pan-JAK inhibitor, 5-10 mg twice daily. Lesional scalp punch biopsies and peripheral blood were collected from alopecia areata patients. PBMCs were separated by density centrifugation and stained for CD3, CD4 and CD8, after which CD4+ and CD8+ T cells were sorted on a FACSAria. The germline V gene gives CDR1 as SGHRS and CDR2 as YFSETQ. The CDR3 contains 13 residues, cysteine and phenylalanine counted. The DNA shown is the 39-base CDR3, in frame from base 1. V loses 0 bases of germline sequence and J loses 2 bases, and the interval between the two ends is 5 bases.

The chain employs TRBV5-1 and TRBJ1-1, with the D gene too uncertain to name. This clonotype originated in a human donor with alopecia areata. The sequencing here drew on CD4+ T cells sorted from blood, taken at week 24, from a patient treated with tofacitinib. The nucleotides are TGCGCCAGCAGCTTGGAAGTAAACACTGAAGCTTTCTTT. Its amino acids are CASSLEVNTEAFF.